This T cell receptor (beta chain) was found in a study of cytomegalovirus exposure and HLA in healthy donors. Vbeta (60) and Jbeta (13) primers were used in the PCR. Authors' processing steps: Later, roughly 80 million unique TCR beta chains were counted in an analysis, and around 11 million of them were shared. TCRdb's table, derived via immunoSEQ multiplex PCR, lists solely in-frame clones and lacks some. That table furnishes V, J and clone size, whereas the DNA furnished D and trimming. The table lists approximately 120,000 clones, 76% of them singletons. Germline CDR1 reads LNHDA; CDR2 reads SQIVND (reference sequence). This CDR3 has 16 residues. Turning to this clone: At one end the junction does not follow the germline gene, possibly because of a read error.

This receptor was obtained from a woman aged 45-65 years in good health and CMV-seropositive. What was sequenced was PBMCs. The chain recombines TRBV19 with TRBJ2-6, with 7 nucleotides matching TRBD1. In nucleotides, the CDR3 is TGTGCCAGTAAGGGACAGACGTATACTGGGGCCAACGGCCTGACTTTC. This gives the protein CASKGQTYTGANGLTF.